Below are 14 T cell receptor beta chains sequenced from a single sample in a study of STAT5B mutations in CD4+ large granular lymphocyte leukemia. TCRdb's table, derived via immunoSEQ multiplex PCR, lists solely in-frame clones and lacks some. The repertoire has more than 30,000 clones, about 89% of them found once; the top ten carry about 0.41%. The sample taken for sequencing was CD4+ T cells from blood buffy coats. These receptors all stem from a human donor in good health.

The chain is built from TRBV27 and TRBJ2-3, with TRBD2 identical over 10 bases. Germline V gene sequence: CDR1 MNHEY, CDR2 SMNVEV (reference sequence). The CDR3 spans 15 residues. V shed 0 bases and J 4 bases; nucleotides not matched to a gene: 1. This chain's CDR3 is CASSLSAGGADTQYF. The CDR3 coding sequence is TGTGCCAGCAGTTTATCAGCGGGAGGGGCAGATACGCAGTATTTT.

The chain carries TRBV10-2 and TRBJ1-5; no firm D call. The CDR3 sequence is 14 residues long. Germline assignment: CDR1 WSHSY and CDR2 SAAADI. Trimming removed 3 bases from V and 4 bases from J, with 10 bases in between. CDR3 in amino acids: CASSDTLGNQPQHF. The CDR3 region has the DNA TGCGCCAGCAGTGATACGTTGGGAAATCAGCCCCAGCATTTT.

This clone was picked up one time. The chain has TRBV27 and TRBJ2-5; 10 bases are shared with TRBD2. Germline V lookup: CDR1 MNHEY, CDR2 SMNVEV (reference sequence). With V trimmed by 6 bases and J by 5 bases, 9 bases remained unmatched. The length of the CDR3 is 15 residues. CDR3 amino acids: CASRGAGGLRETQYF. The CDR3 region has the DNA TGTGCCAGCAGAGGAGCGGGAGGGCTTCGGGAGACCCAGTACTTC.

This chain uses TRBV5-1 with TRBJ2-7; possibly TRBD1 for D (5 bases). The germline V gene encodes CDR1 SGHRS and CDR2 YFSETQ. The CDR3 consists of 16 residues. Trimming pared 0 bases from V and 5 bases from J, leaving 18 bases between. CDR3 coding DNA: TGCGCCAGCAGCTTGGTTTGGGGCGGTATGGACCACGAGCAGTACTTC. Translating it yields CASSLVWGGMDHEQYF.

The gene calls are TRBV2 and TRBJ1-5; D ambiguous. The CDR3 loop spans 14 amino acids. The germline gives CDR1 SNHLY, CDR2 FYNNEI. V was pared by 3 bases and J by 1 base, with 7 bases between. DNA for the CDR3: TGTGCCAGCAGTGACGGACCGAGCAATCAGCCCCAGCATTTT. It translates to CASSDGPSNQPQHF.

J is TRBJ2-2 and V is TRBV7-2; unclear D gene. This CDR3 is built from 15 residues. Looked up from germline, CDR1 is SGHTA and CDR2 is FQGNSA. V lost 0 bases and J lost 0, with 5 bases in between. The CDR3 DNA reads as TGTGCCAGCAGCTTAGCGCGATCGAACACCGGGGAGCTGTTTTTT. As protein: CASSLARSNTGELFF.

The chain couples TRBV28 to TRBJ2-7; maybe TRBD1 (6 bases). Trimming took 7 bases from V and 1 from J, leaving 23 bases between them. Germline V CDR1 and CDR2: MDHEN, SYDVKM. This CDR3 spans 17 amino acids. The CDR3 loop reads CASTPRGQPRLSYEQYF. The CDR3 DNA follows: TGTGCCAGCACCCCGAGAGGACAGCCCCGACTTTCCTACGAGCAGTACTTC.

The V call is TRBV5-1, the J call TRBJ2-1, with D possibly being TRBD1 (6 bases). With 5 bases removed from V and 6 bases from J, the gap between germline ends came to 12 bases. The V gene's germline CDR1 is SGHRS and CDR2 YFSETQ. CDR3 size: 13 residues. The CDR3 reads CASSHTGFNEQFF. CDR3 in DNA: TGCGCCAGCAGTCATACAGGGTTCAATGAGCAGTTCTTC.

The V call is TRBV7-9, the J call TRBJ1-1; 7 bases line up with TRBD1. After removal of 4 bases from V and 2 bases from J, the junction contained 7 bases not matched to a gene. Germline V gene data show CDR1 as SEHNR and CDR2 as FQNEAQ (reference sequence). The CDR3 contains 15 residues. The CDR3 reads CASSSRQGINTEAFF. The CDR3 DNA reads TGTGCCAGCAGCTCCCGACAGGGAATTAACACTGAAGCTTTCTTT.

This sequence joins TRBV5-1 and TRBJ1-6; 10 bases align to TRBD1. The CDR3 length is 14 residues. With V trimmed by 4 bases and J by 10 bases, 5 bases remained unmatched. The germline gives CDR1 SGHRS, CDR2 YFSETQ. CDR3 residues: CASSPGQGSSPLHF. Here the CDR3 DNA reads TGCGCCAGCAGCCCGGGACAGGGGAGCTCACCCCTCCACTTT.

The chain couples TRBV7-2 to TRBJ2-7, with D maybe TRBD2 (6 bases). Trimming pared 2 bases from V and 6 bases from J, leaving 8 bases between. Germline CDR1 reads SGHTA; CDR2 reads FQGNSA. The CDR3 is 12 amino acids. CDR3 loop: CASSLSGSEQYF. The CDR3 region has the DNA TGTGCCAGCAGCTTAAGCGGGTCCGAGCAGTACTTC.

This clone has more than one count but fewer than ten. This chain connects TRBV6-1 to TRBJ1-2, with D uncertain. The CDR3 sequence is 12 residues long. The germline V and J ends were trimmed by 4 bases and 6 bases, with 9 bases remaining between them. Per the germline V gene, CDR1 is MNHNS and CDR2 is SASEGT. The CDR3 loop is CASSAEYDGYTF. The CDR3 region has the DNA TGTGCCAGCAGTGCCGAGTATGATGGCTACACCTTC.

The chain employs TRBV11-2 and TRBJ2-5, with 10 bases matching TRBD1. Germline lookup yields CDR1 SGHAT and CDR2 FQNNGV. Losses at the gene ends were 5 bases for V and 5 bases for J; bases not matched to a gene: 14. This CDR3 comprises 17 residues. The CDR3 here is CASSPRDRGRGRETQYF. For the CDR3, the DNA is TGTGCCAGCAGCCCTCGGGACAGGGGTCGCGGGAGGGAGACCCAGTACTTC.

This clone was detected only once. This rearrangement joins TRBV11-2 to TRBJ2-1, with 7 bases lining up with TRBD1. The CDR3 runs to 13 residues. From germline, CDR1 is SGHAT and CDR2 FQNNGV. The junction had 4 bases not matched to a gene; V was cut back by 5 bases and J by 6 bases. The CDR3 here is CASSLTGINEQFF. The CDR3 DNA is TGTGCCAGCAGCCTGACAGGGATCAATGAGCAGTTCTTC.